This T cell receptor beta chain came from a study of cytomegalovirus exposure and HLA in healthy donors. Study-level background: An earlier analysis identified fewer than 130 million unique TCR beta sequences in about 170 million T cells.

Findings and caveats of the study: Reported results showed that the classifier diagnosed cytomegalovirus status with high specificity and sensitivity. A few chains linked to CMV were shown in vitro to be specific for CMV antigens. In a later analysis, about 17,000 TCR beta sequences were associated with HLA alleles at 0.05 false discovery rate.

The CDR3 consists of 16 residues. Deletions cut 9 bases from V and 3 bases from J, with 21 bases between. Germline V lookup: CDR1 LNHDA, CDR2 SQIVND (reference sequence). For this clone: Its antigen is not identified.

The PCR made use of 60 Vbeta and 13 Jbeta primers. Clones were sequenced by immunoSEQ multiplex PCR, and TCRdb holds only the in-frame ones, with some missing. The sample lists approximately 220,000 clones, over 80% occurring once. This sequence was found in a man in his forties in good health and CMV-seropositive. Sequenced material: PBMCs. The V call is TRBV19, the J call TRBJ2-1; tentative D call: TRBD2 (6 bases). CDR3 amino acids: CASKSGREKGYNEQFF. The CDR3 nucleotides are TGTGCCAGCAAGTCAGGACGGGAGAAGGGCTACAATGAGCAGTTCTTC.